This TCR beta chain was sequenced in a study of T cell repertoires in cytomegalovirus infection. Study-level information: Public TCR beta signature analysis indicated the presence of both CMV infection and matching HLA type.

TCRdb redid the calling of the reads with MiXCR, one entry per CDR3 protein. The sample shows 250,000 to 300,000 distinct CDR3 sequences, more than 20% of them seen only once. This clonotype was picked up many times. The CDR3 is 13 amino acids. Looked up from germline, CDR1 is SGHTA and CDR2 is FQGNSA. The ends were cut back, 2 bases at V and 4 bases at J, with 8 bases in the middle. Sequenced sample: PBMCs. The genes are TRBV7-2 and TRBJ2-5, with unresolved D. The clonotype was recovered from a human donor in good health (CMV status not recorded). Some clones in this sample may be carry-over from other donors' samples. In nucleotides, the CDR3 is TGTGCCAGCAGCTTACCTAGTCGAGAGACCCAGTACTTC. Protein sequence: CASSLPSRETQYF.